The 15 T cell receptor beta chains in this list originate from one sample, sequenced in a study of type 1 regulatory T cells. TCRdb redid the calling of the reads with MiXCR, one entry per CDR3 protein. The data show approximately 100,000 distinct CDR3 sequences, 30% to 35% seen once. Sequenced input: CD4+ T cells, either the whole sample or a sorted fraction (not recorded which). The receptors derive from a human donor in good health.

The chain links TRBV7-9 to TRBJ2-3; 7 nucleotides match TRBD2. Germline V gives CDR1 SEHNR, CDR2 FQNEAQ (reference sequence). V was pared by 5 bases and J by 2 bases, with 10 bases of the junction left unmatched. This CDR3 is 16 amino acids long. In DNA, the CDR3 is TGTGCCAGCAGCCGTACCGGCGGGAGACCCACAGATACGCAGTATTTT. Translated, it gives CASSRTGGRPTDTQYF. Drawing the rest from reference TRBV7-9 and TRBJ2-3, the complete variable domain is DTGVSQNPRHKITKRGQNVTFRCDPISEHNRLYWYRQTLGQGPEFLTYFQNEAQLEKSRLLSDRFSAERPKGSFSTLEIQRTEQGDSAMYLCASSRTGGRPTDTQYFGPGTRLTVL.

The chain recombines TRBV28 with TRBJ1-1, with 7 bases lining up with TRBD1. Looked up from germline, CDR1 is MDHEN and CDR2 is SYDVKM. The CDR3 sequence is 19 residues long. With V trimmed by 4 bases and J by 0 bases, 17 bases remained unmatched. The DNA of the CDR3 is TGTGCCAGCAGTTCCCCCTTATTGGGACAGACCAGATTGAACACTGAAGCTTTCTTT. The encoded protein is CASSSPLLGQTRLNTEAFF. Based on the CDR3 plus reference TRBV28 and TRBJ1-1, the full variable domain is DVKVTQSSRYLVKRTGEKVFLECVQDMDHENMFWYRQDPGLGLRLIYFSYDVKMKEKGDIPEGYSVSREKKERFSLILESASTNQTSMYLCASSSPLLGQTRLNTEAFFGQGTRLTVV.

The chain employs TRBV24-1 and TRBJ2-1, with TRBD2 identical over 10 bases. Germline CDR1 KGHDR, CDR2 SFDVKD. The ends lost 4 bases at V and 3 bases at J; junction bases unmatched: 5. This CDR3 is built from 16 residues. The DNA for the CDR3 is TGTGCCACCAGTGACGCCTTAGCGGGAGGCTACAATGAGCAGTTCTTC. Translation: CATSDALAGGYNEQFF.

The CDR3 nucleotides read TGTGCCATCAGTGACCGCCGGGGGGCTAATCAAGAGACCCAGTACTTC. The encoded protein is CAISDRRGANQETQYF. The chain uses TRBV10-3 and TRBJ2-5; TRBD2 is a possible D gene (7 bases). V was pared by 3 bases and J by 2 bases, with 16 bases between. CDR1 is ENHRY and CDR2 is SYGVKD in the germline V gene. The CDR3 extends over 16 amino acids.

The V call is TRBV6-6, the J call TRBJ2-1, with 10 nucleotides matching TRBD2. Germline CDR1 reads MNHNY; CDR2 reads SVGAGI (reference sequence). CDR3 length equals 15 residues. The junction had 7 bases not matched to a gene; V was cut back by 7 bases and J by 4 bases. The CDR3 region has the DNA TGTGCCAGCAATCCCGGGACTAGCGCTTACAATGAGCAGTTCTTC. It encodes CASNPGTSAYNEQFF.

There are a few counts of this clonotype. The chain has TRBV9 and TRBJ2-7, with 8 bases fitting TRBD2. Germline V lookup: CDR1 SGDLS, CDR2 YYNGEE. CDR3 length equals 13 residues. V gave up 4 bases and J gave up 3 bases; unmatched junction bases: 3. The CDR3 region has the DNA TGTGCCAGCAGCCCACTAGCGGACTACGAGCAGTACTTC. Encoded protein: CASSPLADYEQYF.

This sequence joins TRBV5-1 and TRBJ1-1; TRBD1 matches 9 bases. The CDR3 consists of 16 residues. The V gene's germline CDR1 is SGHRS and CDR2 YFSETQ. V lost 0 bases and J lost 8; bases outside the gene matches: 11. The CDR3 DNA is TGCGCCAGCAGCTTGGGGGGACAGGGAGGATGGCGAGAAGCTTTCTTT. This gives the protein CASSLGGQGGWREAFF.

This clonotype was observed a few times. The chain combines TRBV6-2 or TRBV6-3 with TRBJ2-5; D is perhaps TRBD2 (6 bases). Germline V lookup: CDR1 MNHEY, CDR2 SVGEGT. Trimming pared 5 bases from V and 5 bases from J, leaving 12 bases between. CDR3 length equals 13 residues. The CDR3 reads CASSPRGSETQYF. CDR3 coding DNA: TGTGCCAGCAGTCCCCGGGGGTCGGAGACCCAGTACTTC.

The genes are TRBV7-9 and TRBJ2-5; D is perhaps TRBD1 (5 bases). This CDR3 contains 14 residues. V was pared by 5 bases and J by 4 bases, with 14 bases between. CDR1 is SEHNR and CDR2 is FQNEAQ in the germline V gene (reference sequence). The CDR3 region is CASSQNRFPETQYF. As DNA, the CDR3 is TGTGCCAGCAGCCAAAACAGGTTCCCAGAGACCCAGTACTTC. Together with reference TRBV7-9 and TRBJ2-5, the CDR3 gives the full variable domain: DTGVSQNPRHKITKRGQNVTFRCDPISEHNRLYWYRQTLGQGPEFLTYFQNEAQLEKSRLLSDRFSAERPKGSFSTLEIQRTEQGDSAMYLCASSQNRFPETQYFGPGTRLLVL.

The V and J genes are TRBV6-2 or TRBV6-3 and TRBJ1-1; D is unclear. The CDR3 covers 11 residues. V was clipped by 10 bases and J by 1 base, with 7 bases between them. Per the germline V gene, CDR1 is MNHEY and CDR2 is SVGEGT. In nucleotides, the CDR3 is TGTGCCACTTTCCGGAACACTGAAGCTTTCTTT. It translates to CATFRNTEAFF.

This clonotype was picked up a small number of times. This chain connects TRBV20-1 to TRBJ2-1; a weak D match, TRBD2 (6 bases). The CDR3 is 15 residues long. CDR1 and CDR2 from the germline V gene are DFQATT and SNEGSKA (reference sequence). Trimming stripped 4 bases from V and 5 bases from J, with 18 bases between. CDR3 DNA: TGCAGTGCTATTTTAACCAAGGGGACTCACAATGAGCAGTTCTTC. Residues: CSAILTKGTHNEQFF.

The chain carries TRBV20-1 and TRBJ2-7; perhaps TRBD2 as D (6 bases). Germline V gene lookup returns CDR1 DFQATT and CDR2 SNEGSKA (reference sequence). Trimming pared 3 bases from V and 6 bases from J, leaving 12 bases between. The CDR3 runs 12 residues. In DNA form, the CDR3 reads TGCAGTGCTAGTGTGGTCGGGAGCGAGCAGTACTTC. Amino acid sequence: CSASVVGSEQYF.

This clonotype was counted between two and nine times. The gene calls are TRBV5-1 and TRBJ2-7; TRBD1 or TRBD2 may be the D gene (5 bases each). Trimming removed 0 bases from V and 7 bases from J, with 14 bases in between. This CDR3 has 14 amino acids. From germline, CDR1 is SGHRS and CDR2 YFSETQ. The CDR3 spells CASSLVQGPGEQYF. In nucleotides, the CDR3 is TGCGCCAGCAGCTTGGTGCAGGGACCGGGGGAGCAGTACTTC.

The chain employs TRBV11-2 and TRBJ2-1; D unclear. V lost 1 base to trimming and J lost 2 bases, with 9 bases between them. Germline lookup yields CDR1 SGHAT and CDR2 FQNNGV. CDR3 size: 15 residues. This CDR3 reads CASSLAPFPYNEQFF. CDR3 sequence (DNA): TGTGCCAGCAGCTTAGCACCCTTCCCCTACAATGAGCAGTTCTTC. Looking up the rest from reference TRBV11-2 and TRBJ2-1 gives the full variable domain: EAGVAQSPRYKIIEKRQSVAFWCNPISGHATLYWYQQILGQGPKLLIQFQNNGVVDDSQLPKDRFSAERLKGVDSTLKIQPAKLEDSAVYLCASSLAPFPYNEQFFGPGTRLTVL.

This rearrangement joins TRBV20-1 to TRBJ2-1; D unclear. CDR1 DFQATT and CDR2 SNEGSKA come from the germline V gene (reference sequence). The CDR3 has 14 residues. The V and J ends lost 6 bases and 4 bases respectively, with 16 bases between them. CDR3 sequence: CSASGRILYNEQFF. The DNA of the CDR3 is TGCAGTGCCTCGGGCAGGATCTTATACAATGAGCAGTTCTTC.